This passage covers 30 T cell receptor beta chains from one sample sequenced in a study of shared clonotypes between healthy human individuals (dated by TCRdb to about 2020). The library was obtained by the immunoSEQ multiplex PCR assay. This is the immuneACCESS table as TCRdb keeps it, with only in-frame sequences that have V and J called. A part of the clones is gone; compared with another copy, unresolved V genes explain less than half, and the rest is unexplained. This sample comprises hundreds of thousands of clones, more than 95% of them detected only once. 0.057% of the sample comes from the top ten. The sample taken for sequencing was naive CD4+ T cells sorted from blood. The sample's cell subset or site label, decoded: CD45RA+ positively selected. These TCRs come from a woman aged 25 to 39 in good health.

This clone has only a few counts. The rearrangement uses TRBV6-5 and TRBJ1-2, with 7 bases that match TRBD1. The CDR3 has 13 amino acids. V shed 7 bases and J 3 bases; nucleotides not matched to a gene: 5. Germline V lookup: CDR1 MNHEY, CDR2 SVGAGI. The CDR3 DNA is TGTGCCAGCACCCCGGGACAGCACTATGGCTACACCTTC. Its protein is CASTPGQHYGYTF.

This chain connects TRBV18 to TRBJ1-3; D gene unclear. The CDR3 has 16 residues. From germline, CDR1 is KGHSH and CDR2 LQKENI. Trimming took off 3 bases at V and 0 bases at J, with 12 bases between the two ends. CDR3 in DNA: TGTGCCAGCTCACCCGAGGCCGGGAGCTCTGGAAACACCATATATTTT. Its protein product is CASSPEAGSSGNTIYF.

V is TRBV6-5 and J is TRBJ1-1, with D uncertain. CDR1 is MNHEY and CDR2 is SVGAGI in the germline V gene. V gave up 6 bases and J gave up 6 bases, with 17 bases separating them. This CDR3 has 14 residues. For the CDR3, the DNA is TGTGCCAGCAGCCCGACCCTGGACCTCGCTGAAGCTTTCTTT. It is translated as CASSPTLDLAEAFF.

The chain carries TRBV10-3 and TRBJ2-6, with 10 bases that match TRBD1. This CDR3 is 20 amino acids long. The J segment lost 1 base and the V segment lost 3 bases, leaving 12 bases of the junction unmatched. CDR1 is ENHRY, CDR2 SYGVKD, per germline. CDR3 amino acids: CAISDAGAGTGVSGANVLTF. CDR3 bases: TGTGCCATCAGTGATGCGGGGGCCGGGACAGGGGTATCTGGGGCCAACGTCCTGACTTTC.

J is TRBJ2-6 and V is TRBV19; a possible D gene is TRBD1 (5 bases). V lost 6 bases, J lost 0 bases, and 9 bases lay in between. There are 15 residues in the CDR3. Germline values: CDR1 LNHDA, CDR2 SQIVND (reference sequence). CDR3 DNA sequence: TGTGCCAGTAGAAACCAGGGCTCTGGGGCCAACGTCCTGACTTTC. This gives the protein CASRNQGSGANVLTF. The whole variable domain, remainder taken from reference TRBV19 and TRBJ2-6, is DGGITQSPKYLFRKEGQNVTLSCEQNLNHDAMYWYRQDPGQGLRLIYYSQIVNDFQKGDIAEGYSVSREKKESFPLTVTSAQKNPTAFYLCASRNQGSGANVLTFGAGSRLTVL.

The V call is TRBV5-1, the J call TRBJ1-1; 8 bases align to TRBD1. CDR1 and CDR2 (germline): SGHRS, YFSETQ. The CDR3 sequence is 15 residues long. V lost 2 bases, J lost 4 bases, and 7 bases stayed unmatched. The CDR3 region is CASSFPDRAGTEAFF. The DNA of the CDR3 is TGCGCCAGCAGCTTCCCGGACAGGGCGGGCACTGAAGCTTTCTTT.

This chain joins TRBV19 and TRBJ2-2; 12 nucleotides line up with TRBD2. This CDR3 spans 16 amino acids. Germline lookup yields CDR1 LNHDA and CDR2 SQIVND (reference sequence). V lost 5 bases and J lost 7; bases outside the gene matches: 8. The CDR3 nucleotides are TGTGCCAGTAGTCCTAGCGGGAGGGCCTTTGGCGGGGAGCTGTTTTTT. This sequence encodes CASSPSGRAFGGELFF.

This clone was observed once. The V call is TRBV10-3, the J call TRBJ2-7, with a tentative D call TRBD1 (6 bases). The CDR3 is made up of 18 amino acids. The germline V and J ends were trimmed by 0 bases and 0 bases, with 18 bases remaining between them. Germline V gives CDR1 ENHRY, CDR2 SYGVKD. The DNA of the CDR3 is TGTGCCATCAGTGAGTCGCCGCTTGGGACACCTACCTCCTACGAGCAGTACTTC. Residues: CAISESPLGTPTSYEQYF.

Only one count was recorded for this clone. The rearrangement links TRBV27 to TRBJ1-1; D not resolved. The germline V gene has CDR1 MNHEY and CDR2 SMNVEV (reference sequence). This CDR3 is 13 amino acids long. Trimming left V 5 bases short and J 3 bases short, with 10 bases between. This chain's CDR3 is CASSLGWDTEAFF. For the CDR3, the DNA is TGTGCCAGCAGTCTTGGCTGGGACACTGAAGCTTTCTTT.

The gene calls are TRBV25-1 and TRBJ1-1; no definite D call. Germline CDR1 is MGHDK and CDR2 is SYGVNS. The CDR3 is made up of 13 amino acids. V was trimmed by 2 bases and J by 1 base, leaving 5 bases between them. CDR3 loop: CASSEPGNTEAFF. In DNA form, the CDR3 reads TGTGCCAGCAGTGAACCAGGGAACACTGAAGCTTTCTTT.

The chain uses TRBV6-1 and TRBJ1-2; unclear D gene. There are 16 residues in the CDR3. V was clipped by 2 bases and J by 0 bases, with 13 bases between them. The V gene's germline CDR1 is MNHNS and CDR2 SASEGT. The DNA for the CDR3 is TGTGCCAGCAGTGAAATCCGCTCCTTAGCTAACTATGGCTACACCTTC. This encodes CASSEIRSLANYGYTF.

V is TRBV18 and J is TRBJ1-3; 9 bases map to TRBD1. The V and J ends lost 3 bases and 3 bases, in that order; junction bases with no gene match: 9. Germline loops: CDR1 KGHSH, CDR2 LQKENI. This CDR3 has 17 residues. The CDR3 region has the DNA TGTGCCAGCTCACCCTACGGGGGACAGGGTTTTGGAAACACCATATATTTT. Its protein is CASSPYGGQGFGNTIYF.

This clone was observed a single time. The J gene is TRBJ1-4, the V gene TRBV28; TRBD1 matches 10 bases. The V gene's germline CDR1 is MDHEN and CDR2 SYDVKM. V shed 9 bases, J shed 7 bases, and the junction held 11 bases outside the gene matches. There are 15 residues in the CDR3. This CDR3 is CASQSGTGVGEKLFF. Here the CDR3 DNA reads TGTGCCAGTCAGTCCGGGACAGGGGTGGGTGAAAAACTGTTTTTT.

This clone was counted a single time. The chain couples TRBV28 to TRBJ2-2; D remains ambiguous. Trimming cost V 2 bases and J 0 bases, with 10 bases left between them. The CDR3 contains 16 residues. Germline assignment: CDR1 MDHEN and CDR2 SYDVKM. The CDR3 reads CASSLGPLSNTGELFF. In DNA, the CDR3 is TGTGCCAGCAGTTTAGGACCACTCTCGAACACCGGGGAGCTGTTTTTT.

As to this clone: Other nucleotide sequences in the sample specify the same CDR3. This rearrangement joins TRBV5-1 to TRBJ1-1; no definite D call. Per the germline V gene, CDR1 is SGHRS and CDR2 is YFSETQ. V was clipped by 2 bases and J by 1 base, with 6 bases between them. The CDR3 sequence is 13 residues long. The CDR3 region has the DNA TGCGCCAGCAGCTTACGGGAGAACACTGAAGCTTTCTTT. Its translation is CASSLRENTEAFF.

The J gene is TRBJ2-5, the V gene TRBV10-1; D is tentatively TRBD1 or TRBD2 (5 bases each). The CDR3 spans 15 residues. Trimming cost V 0 bases and J 4 bases, with 12 bases left between them. Germline CDR1 reads WNHNN; CDR2 reads SYGVQD (reference sequence). The CDR3 nucleotides are TGCGCCAGCAGTGAGTCTTGGGGCAGCGGAGAGACCCAGTACTTC. This gives the protein CASSESWGSGETQYF.

This clone is a singleton in its sample. The chain is built from TRBV19 and TRBJ2-1; TRBD1 might be the D (5 bases). With 5 bases removed from V and 12 bases from J, the gap between germline ends came to 11 bases. Germline CDR1 LNHDA, CDR2 SQIVND (reference sequence). There are 11 residues in the CDR3. The CDR3 is CASSQGSWQFF. As DNA, the CDR3 is TGTGCCAGTAGTCAGGGCTCATGGCAGTTCTTC. Using reference TRBV19 and TRBJ2-1 for the parts outside the CDR3, the full variable domain is DGGITQSPKYLFRKEGQNVTLSCEQNLNHDAMYWYRQDPGQGLRLIYYSQIVNDFQKGDIAEGYSVSREKKESFPLTVTSAQKNPTAFYLCASSQGSWQFFGPGTRLTVL.

J is TRBJ2-5 and V is TRBV19; D perhaps matches TRBD1 (6 bases). CDR3 length equals 12 residues. Trimming shortened V by 5 bases and J by 4 bases, and 8 bases separated the two germline ends. Germline lookup yields CDR1 LNHDA and CDR2 SQIVND (reference sequence). In DNA, the CDR3 is TGTGCCAGTAGTGCCAGGGGAGAGACCCAGTACTTC. It yields the protein CASSARGETQYF.

This clone was counted once. The genes are TRBV21-1 and TRBJ2-1; the DNA was not compared with TRBD2, the D call given in the table. TRBV21-1 is labeled a pseudogene. The CDR3 totals 17 residues. CDR3 bases: TGTGCCAGCAGCAAATCACGAAAGGGTTACGGGGACAATGAGCAGTTCTTC. Translation gives CASSKSRKGYGDNEQFF.

This clone was seen only once. The chain couples TRBV27 to TRBJ2-3, with 9 positions matching TRBD1. After removal of 5 bases from V and 4 bases from J, the junction contained 7 bases not matched to a gene. Germline lookup yields CDR1 MNHEY and CDR2 SMNVEV (reference sequence). The CDR3 is 15 amino acids. The CDR3 spells CASSPGQGRSDTQYF. In nucleotides, the CDR3 is TGTGCCAGCAGTCCCGGACAGGGGAGGTCAGATACGCAGTATTTT.

The chain recombines TRBV28 with TRBJ1-3; TRBD1 agrees at 8 bases. Germline CDR1 MDHEN, CDR2 SYDVKM. With V trimmed by 2 bases and J by 2 bases, 2 bases remained unmatched. This CDR3 spans 15 amino acids. The CDR3 DNA reads TGTGCCAGCAGTTTAGGGGGACAGGCTGGAAACACCATATATTTT. It translates to CASSLGGQAGNTIYF.

The J gene is TRBJ2-2, the V gene TRBV11-2, with TRBD2 identical over 11 bases. Germline V gives CDR1 SGHAT, CDR2 FQNNGV. The CDR3 runs to 18 residues. Trimming cost V 5 bases and J 7 bases; bases outside gene matches: 15. The CDR3 region is CASSPLYSGRALGGELFF. Written as DNA, the CDR3 is TGTGCCAGCAGCCCCCTATATAGCGGGAGGGCCTTAGGCGGGGAGCTGTTTTTT.

J is TRBJ2-6 and V is TRBV27, with TRBD2 identical over 8 bases. V dropped 6 bases and J dropped 2; count of bases not matched to a gene: 3. The CDR3 totals 15 residues. Germline V gene data show CDR1 as MNHEY and CDR2 as SMNVEV (reference sequence). The CDR3 coding sequence is TGTGCCAGCAGCGGGAGGGTAGCTGGGGCCAACGTCCTGACTTTC. This sequence encodes CASSGRVAGANVLTF.

This chain connects TRBV27 to TRBJ1-1; possible D gene TRBD1, 6 bases. The germline V gene encodes CDR1 MNHEY and CDR2 SMNVEV (reference sequence). Trimming removed 7 bases at V and 9 bases at J, with 15 bases between. The CDR3 is 12 residues long. The CDR3 nucleotides read TGTGCCAGCACCATTCCGGGGGGCAAAGCTTTCTTT. Translation: CASTIPGGKAFF.

The chain employs TRBV5-4 and TRBJ2-1; 12 bases match TRBD2. The CDR3 extends over 15 amino acids. From germline, CDR1 is SGHNT and CDR2 YYREEE (reference sequence). The junction had 3 bases not matched to a gene; V was cut back by 4 bases and J by 4 bases. CDR3 bases: TGTGCCAGCAGCGTCGGACTAGCGGGATACAATGAGCAGTTCTTC. Amino acid sequence: CASSVGLAGYNEQFF.

The chain is built from TRBV4-1 and TRBJ1-5; D perhaps matches TRBD1 (5 bases). Trimming cost V 4 bases and J 4 bases, with 11 bases left between them. Germline-derived CDR1 and CDR2 are MGHRA and YSYEKL. CDR3 length: 14 amino acids. CDR3 sequence reads: CASSRLQENQPQHF. The CDR3 region has the DNA TGCGCCAGCAGCCGGTTACAGGAAAATCAGCCCCAGCATTTT.

The chain recombines TRBV11-2 with TRBJ2-7; perhaps TRBD2 as D (6 bases). V gave up 1 base and J gave up 8 bases, with 12 bases separating them. Germline CDR1 SGHAT, CDR2 FQNNGV. There are 13 residues in the CDR3. The CDR3 protein is CASSLGGTPKQYF. CDR3 DNA sequence: TGTGCCAGCAGCTTAGGGGGGACTCCGAAGCAGTACTTC.

The CDR3 nucleotides are TGTGCCAGCAGTCAGGACAGGCTCACGGATCAGCCCCAGCATTTT. Encoded protein: CASSQDRLTDQPQHF. The V call is TRBV6-5, the J call TRBJ1-5; 7 nucleotides align to TRBD1. The germline gives CDR1 MNHEY, CDR2 SVGAGI. The CDR3 loop spans 15 amino acids. V lost 5 bases, J lost 5 bases, and 9 bases stayed unmatched.

This clone was observed a single time. The chain is built from TRBV2 and TRBJ2-5, with a weak D call TRBD1 (6 bases). The assigned J gene may be wrong: the sequence end matches TRBJ2-7 better. The CDR3 totals 12 residues. Germline V gene sequence: CDR1 SNHLY, CDR2 FYNNEI. CDR3 loop: CATTGQTYEQYF. The CDR3 DNA reads TGTGCCACCACGGGACAAACCTACGAGCAGTACTTC.

As to this clone: The same CDR3 also results from other DNA sequences found in this sample. In nucleotides, the CDR3 is TGTGCCAGCAGCTTACCAAATTCGAACACCGGGGAGCTGTTTTTT. It codes for CASSLPNSNTGELFF. The chain uses TRBV7-2 and TRBJ2-2; D unresolved. Germline loops: CDR1 SGHTA, CDR2 FQGNSA. V dropped 2 bases and J dropped 0 bases, with 7 bases sitting between them. The CDR3 is 15 amino acids.